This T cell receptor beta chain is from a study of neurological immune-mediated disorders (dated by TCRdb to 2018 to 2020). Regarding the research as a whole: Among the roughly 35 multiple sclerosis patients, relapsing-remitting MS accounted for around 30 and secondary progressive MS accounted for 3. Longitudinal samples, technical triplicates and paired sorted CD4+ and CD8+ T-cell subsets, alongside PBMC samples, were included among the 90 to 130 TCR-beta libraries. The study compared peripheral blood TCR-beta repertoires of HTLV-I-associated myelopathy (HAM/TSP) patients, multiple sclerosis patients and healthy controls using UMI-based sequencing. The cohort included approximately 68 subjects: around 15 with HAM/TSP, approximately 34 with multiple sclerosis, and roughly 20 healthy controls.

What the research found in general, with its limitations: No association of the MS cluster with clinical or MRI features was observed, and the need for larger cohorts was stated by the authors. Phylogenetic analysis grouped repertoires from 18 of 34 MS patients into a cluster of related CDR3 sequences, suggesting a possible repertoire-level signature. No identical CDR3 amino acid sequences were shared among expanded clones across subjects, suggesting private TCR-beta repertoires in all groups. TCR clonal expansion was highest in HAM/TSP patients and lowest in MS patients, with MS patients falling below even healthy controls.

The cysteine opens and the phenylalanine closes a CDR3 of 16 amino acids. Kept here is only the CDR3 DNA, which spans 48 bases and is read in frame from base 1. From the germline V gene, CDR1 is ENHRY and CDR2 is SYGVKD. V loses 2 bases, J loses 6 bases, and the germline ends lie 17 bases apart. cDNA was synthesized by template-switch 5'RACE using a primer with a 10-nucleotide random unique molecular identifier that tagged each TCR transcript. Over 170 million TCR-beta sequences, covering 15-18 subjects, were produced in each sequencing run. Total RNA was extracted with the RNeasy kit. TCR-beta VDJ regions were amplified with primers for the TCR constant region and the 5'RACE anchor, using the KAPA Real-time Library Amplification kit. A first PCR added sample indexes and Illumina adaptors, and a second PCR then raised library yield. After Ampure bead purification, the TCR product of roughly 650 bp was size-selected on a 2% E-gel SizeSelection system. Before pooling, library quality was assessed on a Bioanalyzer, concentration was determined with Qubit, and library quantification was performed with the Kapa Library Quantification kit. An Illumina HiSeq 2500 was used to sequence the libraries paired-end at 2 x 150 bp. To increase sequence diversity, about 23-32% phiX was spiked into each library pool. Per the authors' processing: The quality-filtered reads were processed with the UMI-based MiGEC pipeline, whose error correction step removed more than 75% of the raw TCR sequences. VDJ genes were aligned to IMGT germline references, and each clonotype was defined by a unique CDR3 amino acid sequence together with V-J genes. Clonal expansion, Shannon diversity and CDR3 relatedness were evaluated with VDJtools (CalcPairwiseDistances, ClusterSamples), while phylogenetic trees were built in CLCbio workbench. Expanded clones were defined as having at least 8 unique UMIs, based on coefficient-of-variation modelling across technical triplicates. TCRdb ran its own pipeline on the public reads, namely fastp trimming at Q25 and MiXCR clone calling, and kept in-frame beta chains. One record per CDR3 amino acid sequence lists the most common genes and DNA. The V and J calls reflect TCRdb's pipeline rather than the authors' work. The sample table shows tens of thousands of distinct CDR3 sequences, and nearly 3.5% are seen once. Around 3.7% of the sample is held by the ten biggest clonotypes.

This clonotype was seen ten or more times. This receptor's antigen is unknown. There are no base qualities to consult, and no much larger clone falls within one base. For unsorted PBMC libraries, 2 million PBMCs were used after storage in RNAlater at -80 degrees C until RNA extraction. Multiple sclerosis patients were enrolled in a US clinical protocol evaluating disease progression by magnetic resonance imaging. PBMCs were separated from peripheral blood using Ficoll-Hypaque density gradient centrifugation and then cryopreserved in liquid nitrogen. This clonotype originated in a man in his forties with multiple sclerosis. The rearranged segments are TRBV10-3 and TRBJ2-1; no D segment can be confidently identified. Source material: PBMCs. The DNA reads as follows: TGTGCCATCAGTGAGGGTTGGGGTCCCGGGTCCAATGAGCAGTTCTTC. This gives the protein CAISEGWGPGSNEQFF.